The present TCR beta chain was sequenced within a study of blood T cell repertoires in COVID-19 (dated by TCRdb to the early 2020s). In the study overall: The collaborator samples originated in the United States, Italy and Spain and spanned the acute and convalescent phases of COVID-19. The material from the prospective study consisted of cDNA or gDNA derived from T cells, B-cell-depleted T cells, or PBMCs. Subjects who had been exposed to COVID-19, were actively infected with it, or had recovered from it provided the deeply sampled blood TCRbeta repertoires that made up the dataset. A freely available public database, intended as a resource for researchers studying the immune response to SARS-CoV-2, is where the repertoires were released. Samples came from the ongoing ImmuneRACE study (first 160 participants) plus 1,254 subjects from 6 global collaborators. A de-identified subject ID, COVID-19 status, age in years and sex were almost always included in the sample metadata. Where HLA class I and class II types were available, the types were taken from metadata supplied by the sample provider, not from assay-based typing.

Based on the germline V gene, the CDR1 and CDR2 sequences are MNHEY and SVGEGT. The cysteine opens and the phenylalanine closes a CDR3 of 15 amino acids. Of all the DNA, just the CDR3 is kept, 45 bases in frame from base 1. Germline trimming amounts to 2 bases on V and 4 bases on J, with 7 as the count of junction bases outside the gene matches. Each collaborating institution followed its own protocols to collect whole blood in K2EDTA tubes. For TCRbeta analysis, collaborators shipped samples as frozen whole blood, isolated PBMCs, or DNA extracted from either of those sample types. TCRbeta CDR3 regions were amplified from genomic DNA by means of the immunoSEQ Assay, a bias-controlled multiplex PCR. The paper's data handling went like this. Nucleated cell counts per sample were estimated from amplification of reference gene primers within the assay. To quantify the absolute abundance of each unique TCRbeta CDR3 rearrangement, sequence reads were collapsed and filtered. For each sample, productive Simpson clonality was calculated as the square root of Simpson's diversity index across productive rearrangements. TCRdb holds this immuneACCESS table with in-frame rearrangements only. Some clones are missing; in checked studies, unresolved V genes explain under half, and the rest has no known cause. That table gives V, J and clone size, and the DNA gave D and trimming. This sample has 100,000 or so clones in its table, and 75% to 90% of those were observed once. The ten biggest clones cover under 8% of the sample.

Points the paper makes about the study in general: How much clinical and demographic metadata was included differed by source and by participant, and the metadata was provided uncurated.

Worth noting for this clone: Its antigen remains unidentified. One base away there is no much larger clone; base qualities are not given.

This sequence was found in a man aged 55 to 69 with acute or convalescent COVID-19. The receptor chain draws on TRBV6-2 or TRBV6-3 and TRBJ2-7; 8 of the junction bases match TRBD1. The specimen sequenced was peripheral blood. The nucleotide sequence reads TGTGCCAGCAGTTACCCGGGGACAGGAGATTACGAGCAGTACTTC. It translates as CASSYPGTGDYEQYF.